This T cell receptor beta chain derives from a study of patients and donors after allogeneic stem cell transplantation. The table lists this clonotype with a few counts. This CDR3 region has 13 residues. V lost 4 bases and J 8 bases, leaving 14 bases between the germline ends. The germline CDR1 and CDR2 sequences are KGHSH and LQKENI. TCRdb redid the calling of the RT-PCR reads with MiXCR, one entry per CDR3 protein. This table holds approximately 200,000 distinct CDR3 sequences, around two fifths found once. This receptor was obtained from a human donor who was either an allogeneic HSCT recipient or a stem cell or donor lymphocyte infusion donor (not recorded which). It is not recorded whose cells these are; they may come from a transplant donor. The specimen sequenced was blood, either unsorted or a sorted T cell fraction (not recorded which). The chain has TRBV18 and TRBJ1-1, with no clear D. CDR3 protein: CASSRGRVKEAFF. The DNA of the CDR3 is TGTGCCAGCTCACGAGGTCGCGTTAAGGAAGCTTTCTTT.